This T cell receptor beta chain was identified in a study of Graves' ophthalmopathy and Graves' hyperthyroidism. As for the study in general: The authors collected peripheral blood at initial diagnosis, before any treatment.

The V gene's germline CDR1 is DFQATT and CDR2 SNEGSKA (reference sequence). Trimming took off 1 base at V and 1 base at J, with 7 bases between the two ends. This CDR3 is 14 amino acids long. Ten or more counts support this clonotype. Its antigen is currently unknown. Broader study findings: In blood, most expanded thyroid clonotypes above 0.001 frequency were also detected.

Scientists amplified the TCR beta CDR3 regions from RNA transcripts. HTBI primers primed a first-round RT-PCR, and a second-round multiplex PCR followed. TCRdb independently ran MiXCR on the multiplex PCR reads; one entry per CDR3 protein. The table has 30,000 to 50,000 distinct CDR3 sequences, 50% seen once; the top ten hold 26%. Only newly diagnosed hyperthyroidism patients aged 18 to 65, with under 2 months' duration, were enrolled. Each diagnosis was determined on the basis of clinical symptoms, serum thyroxine, TRAb, thyroid ultrasound and orbital computed tomography. This clonotype was sampled from an adult woman with stable Graves' hyperthyroidism. This chain connects TRBV20-1 to TRBJ2-2; no firm D call. Sequencing was performed on peripheral blood. This CDR3 reads CSARAAVNTGELFF. CDR3 bases: TGCAGTGCTAGAGCGGCCGTGAACACCGGGGAGCTGTTTTTT.